The TCR beta chain under discussion was sequenced for a study of T cells in Graves' hyperthyroidism and ophthalmopathy. TCR beta CDR3 regions were amplified from RNA transcripts. The TCR CDR3 first-round RT-PCR relied on the HTBI primer set. A single record per CDR3 protein comes from TCRdb applying MiXCR to the multiplex PCR reads. The sample yields 300,000 to 350,000 distinct CDR3 sequences, 21% seen once. An absence of ophthalmopathy progression within 18 months meant stable Graves' hyperthyroidism. A patient was excluded if there was uncontrolled infection, other autoimmune disease, pregnancy or lactation. This clonotype was seen ten or more times. What it binds is not known. Germline V gives CDR1 MNHNS, CDR2 SASEGT. This CDR3 has 17 amino acids. Trimming left V 3 bases short and J 0 bases short, with 15 bases between. Study-level results: Most thyroid clonotypes with frequency above 0.001 were detected in blood. Ophthalmopathy and stable hyperthyroidism were separated by a 13 V-J model.

The sequencing sample was made of blood. The genes are TRBV6-1 and TRBJ1-5, with a possible D match to TRBD1 (6 bases). The clonotype was recovered from a woman aged 45-60 years with Graves' hyperthyroidism. CDR3 loop: CASSDPRTEYSNQPQHF. The CDR3 nucleotides read TGTGCCAGCAGTGATCCCCGGACAGAATATAGCAATCAGCCCCAGCATTTT.